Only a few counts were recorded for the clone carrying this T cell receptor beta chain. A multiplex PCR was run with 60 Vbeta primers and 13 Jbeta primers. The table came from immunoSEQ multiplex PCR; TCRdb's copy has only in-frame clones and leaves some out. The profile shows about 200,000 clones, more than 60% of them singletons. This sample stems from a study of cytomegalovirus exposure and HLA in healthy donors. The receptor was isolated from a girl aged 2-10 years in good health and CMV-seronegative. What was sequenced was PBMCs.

DNA for the CDR3: TGCAGCGCCGTGACAGGTACAGATACGCAGTATTTT. Translating gives CSAVTGTDTQYF. The chain combines TRBV29-1 with TRBJ2-3; weak D call: TRBD1 (6 bases). The CDR3 totals 12 residues. V lost 7 bases to trimming and J lost 3 bases, with 11 bases between them. Germline CDR1 is SQVTM and CDR2 is ANQGSEA.